These 20 T cell receptor beta chains were sequenced from one sample in a study of T cell clones after liver transplantation. Clones were sequenced by immunoSEQ multiplex PCR, and TCRdb holds only the in-frame ones, with some missing. Here the sample spans about 51,000 clones, about 86% being singletons. The sample consisted of CD8+ T cells from blood, taken 12 months after liver transplant. These receptors originate from a human patient who received a liver transplant. Some T cells may trace back to the graft donor.

The V and J genes are TRBV9 and TRBJ1-1, with D unclear. Germline lookup yields CDR1 SGDLS and CDR2 YYNGEE. Trimming removed 0 bases at V and 8 bases at J, with 11 bases between. The CDR3 has 13 amino acids. DNA of the CDR3: TGTGCCAGCAGCGTAGTATTGGGAGGAGAAGCTTTCTTT. This sequence encodes CASSVVLGGEAFF. Combining the CDR3 with reference TRBV9 and TRBJ1-1 gives the whole variable domain DSGVTQTPKHLITATGQRVTLRCSPRSGDLSVYWYQQSLDQGLQFLIQYYNGEERAKGNILERFSAQQFPDLHSELNLSSLELGDSALYFCASSVVLGGEAFFGQGTRLTVV.

This clone occurred a few times. This rearrangement joins TRBV19 to TRBJ2-7; 10 nucleotides match TRBD1. The length of the CDR3 is 14 residues. Germline V gives CDR1 LNHDA, CDR2 SQIVND (reference sequence). V gave up 6 bases and J gave up 2 bases; unmatched junction bases: 4. CDR3 sequence (DNA): TGTGCCAGTAGCCCCGGACAGGGGGCCTACGAGCAGTACTTC. This gives the protein CASSPGQGAYEQYF.

Here the CDR3 reads CASSLESDNQPQHF. The CDR3 DNA follows: TGTGCCAGCAGCTTGGAATCGGACAATCAGCCCCAGCATTTT. The genes are TRBV5-5 and TRBJ1-5; D unresolved. This CDR3 is 14 amino acids long. Trimming stripped 0 bases from V and 3 bases from J, with 7 bases between. Germline V gives CDR1 SGHKS, CDR2 YYEKEE (reference sequence).

The chain joins TRBV4-3 to TRBJ1-3; no clear D gene. V gave up 3 bases and J gave up 0 bases, with 15 bases separating them. Germline V gene data show CDR1 as LGHNA and CDR2 as YSLEER. The CDR3 runs to 17 residues. The CDR3 loop is CASSQGTLRSSGNTIYF. The CDR3 DNA follows: TGCGCCAGCAGCCAGGGCACACTCCGCAGCTCTGGAAACACCATATATTTT.

CDR3 residues: CATGLNQPQHF. DNA of the CDR3: TGTGCCACCGGACTAAATCAGCCCCAGCATTTT. V gene TRBV6-5 combines with J gene TRBJ1-5, with no clear D. The CDR3 spans 11 residues. Between the trimmed V and J ends, which lost 10 bases and 4 bases, there was a span of 8 bases. CDR1 is MNHEY and CDR2 is SVGAGI in the germline V gene.

The V call is TRBV29-1, the J call TRBJ2-1, with 7 bases identical to TRBD1. V shed 6 bases, J shed 4 bases, and the junction held 9 bases outside the gene matches. The germline gives CDR1 SQVTM, CDR2 ANQGSEA. The CDR3 has 14 residues. CDR3 sequence reads: CSVETGTFYNEQFF. The CDR3 DNA follows: TGCAGCGTAGAGACAGGGACCTTTTACAATGAGCAGTTCTTC.

CDR3 in amino acids: CASSPVPGAAYNEQFF. The DNA for the CDR3 is TGTGCCAGCAGCCCCGTACCGGGAGCAGCCTACAATGAGCAGTTCTTC. The V call is TRBV7-3, the J call TRBJ2-1; weak D call: TRBD2 (6 bases). Trimming stripped 5 bases from V and 2 bases from J, with 16 bases between. From germline, CDR1 is SGHTA and CDR2 FQGTGA. The CDR3 totals 16 residues.

The chain links TRBV29-1 to TRBJ2-5; no definite D call. Trimming left V 0 bases short and J 1 base short, with 6 bases between. Germline values: CDR1 SQVTM, CDR2 ANQGSEA. The CDR3 runs to 13 residues. CDR3 sequence (DNA): TGCAGCGTTGAAGAGAACAGCCAAGAGACCCAGTACTTC. Its translation is CSVEENSQETQYF.

This chain connects TRBV10-2 to TRBJ2-1, with 11 bases aligning to TRBD2. Germline V gene lookup returns CDR1 WSHSY and CDR2 SAAADI. The V gene end was trimmed by 6 bases and the J gene end by 8 bases; junction bases not matched to a gene: 6. The CDR3 totals 14 residues. This CDR3 reads CASRTSGSTDEQFF. The CDR3 DNA is TGCGCCAGCAGAACTAGCGGGAGTACGGATGAGCAGTTCTTC.

The chain has TRBV7-6 and TRBJ2-7, with D possibly called TRBD1 or TRBD2 (5 bases each). Germline CDR1 is SGHVS and CDR2 is FNYEAQ. The CDR3 has 14 amino acids. The ends were cut back, 5 bases at V and 3 bases at J, with 14 bases in the middle. For the CDR3, the DNA is TGTGCCAGCAGCCCCCGGGATGGGGGCTACGAGCAGTACTTC. Protein product: CASSPRDGGYEQYF. The variable domain in full, with the rest retrieved from reference TRBV7-6 and TRBJ2-7, is GAGVSQSPRYKVTKRGQDVALRCDPISGHVSLYWYRQALGQGPEFLTYFNYEAQQDKSGLPNDRFSAERPEGSISTLTIQRTEQRDSAMYRCASSPRDGGYEQYFGPGTRLTVT.

This sequence joins TRBV7-9 and TRBJ2-1; D is tentatively TRBD1 or TRBD2 (6 bases each). The germline V gene encodes CDR1 SEHNR and CDR2 FQNEAQ (reference sequence). CDR3 length: 16 residues. The germline V and J ends were trimmed by 4 bases and 4 bases, with 17 bases remaining between them. This CDR3 reads CASSSPGAGEYNEQFF. The DNA for the CDR3 is TGTGCCAGCAGCTCCCCGGGGGCAGGGGAGTACAATGAGCAGTTCTTC.

The chain recombines TRBV28 with TRBJ1-5; no clear D. V lost 4 bases and J lost 3, with 10 bases in between. Germline CDR1 is MDHEN and CDR2 is SYDVKM. The CDR3 totals 14 residues. As DNA, the CDR3 is TGTGCCAGCAGTTCCAGACCGTTCAATCAGCCCCAGCATTTT. This sequence encodes CASSSRPFNQPQHF.

This chain links TRBV19 with TRBJ2-1; TRBD2 matches at 8 bases. Germline V gene lookup returns CDR1 LNHDA and CDR2 SQIVND (reference sequence). The CDR3 is 15 residues long. Trimming cost V 2 bases and J 3 bases; bases outside gene matches: 3. The CDR3 sequence: CASSISLAGYNEQFF. As DNA, the CDR3 is TGTGCCAGTAGTATAAGCCTAGCGGGCTACAATGAGCAGTTCTTC.

The chain links TRBV7-9 to TRBJ2-7, with 12 bases lining up with TRBD2. CDR3 length equals 15 residues. Germline CDR1 SEHNR, CDR2 FQNEAQ (reference sequence). The junction had 4 bases not matched to a gene; V was cut back by 5 bases and J by 2 bases. The CDR3 protein is CASSPRTSGAYEQYF. In nucleotides, the CDR3 is TGTGCCAGCAGCCCAAGGACTAGCGGGGCCTACGAGCAGTACTTC.

This clone has only a few counts. The DNA for the CDR3 is TGCGCCAGCAGCTTGGGGGGCAGCCCTAGCAATCAGCCCCAGCATTTT. As protein: CASSLGGSPSNQPQHF. The genes are TRBV5-1 and TRBJ1-5; the D gene is possibly TRBD1 (5 bases). V lost 0 bases, J lost 0 bases, and 10 bases lay in between. This CDR3 has 16 residues. Germline V CDR1 and CDR2: SGHRS, YFSETQ.

The V gene is TRBV10-3, the J gene TRBJ2-1, with a tentative D call TRBD2 (6 bases). The CDR3 loop spans 15 amino acids. The germline CDR1 and CDR2 sequences are ENHRY and SYGVKD. The V end was cut by 11 bases, the J end by 0 bases, with 17 bases between. The CDR3 nucleotides read TGTGCCGTCACTACAGCGGGCGACTCCTACAATGAGCAGTTCTTC. Translation gives CAVTTAGDSYNEQFF.

V and J are TRBV6-1 and TRBJ1-5; D possibly corresponds to TRBD1 (6 bases). Germline CDR1 is MNHNS and CDR2 is SASEGT. The CDR3 extends over 13 amino acids. V was cut by 4 bases and J by 6 bases, with 10 bases left in between. The CDR3 coding sequence is TGTGCCAGCAGTGTTAACAGGGTTCAGCCCCAGCATTTT. It translates to CASSVNRVQPQHF.

The chain recombines TRBV11-2 with TRBJ2-1, with D possibly called TRBD1 or TRBD2 (5 bases each). With 5 bases removed from V and 6 bases from J, the gap between germline ends came to 17 bases. CDR1 SGHAT and CDR2 FQNNGV come from the germline V gene. The length of the CDR3 is 15 residues. The CDR3, as DNA: TGTGCCAGCAGCGGTCCCGGGACCTACACCAATGAGCAGTTCTTC. It translates to CASSGPGTYTNEQFF.

This chain's CDR3 is CASSARQGGNEQYF. The CDR3 DNA is TGTGCCAGCAGCGCCCGACAGGGTGGGAACGAGCAGTACTTC. The rearrangement uses TRBV7-9 and TRBJ2-7, with TRBD1 matching 7 bases. V trimming: 5 bases; J trimming: 5 bases; junction bases outside the gene matches: 9. From germline, CDR1 is SEHNR and CDR2 FQNEAQ (reference sequence). CDR3 length: 14 residues.

This clone is labeled medium-sized (0.01 to 0.1%). This chain links TRBV7-8 with TRBJ2-7; 9 nucleotides line up with TRBD1. CDR3 length equals 18 residues. V lost 0 bases and J lost 3; bases outside the gene matches: 12. The germline V gene encodes CDR1 SGHVS and CDR2 FQNEAQ. The CDR3 protein is CASSLAAGQGSLNYEQYF. The DNA of the CDR3 is TGTGCCAGCAGCTTAGCCGCGGGACAGGGTTCCCTTAACTACGAGCAGTACTTC.